These 10 T cell receptor beta chains came from one sample sequenced in a study of blood T cell repertoires in COVID-19. The table came from immunoSEQ multiplex PCR; TCRdb's copy has only in-frame clones and leaves some out. The sample shows over 50,000 clones, around 90% of them seen only once. Sequencing was performed on peripheral blood. The source of these receptors is a man in his fifties with active COVID-19.

This chain uses TRBV6-5 with TRBJ2-7; D remains ambiguous. Trimming shortened V by 6 bases and J by 2 bases, and 5 bases separated the two germline ends. The CDR3 is 11 residues long. Germline V lookup: CDR1 MNHEY, CDR2 SVGAGI. CDR3: CASSPAYEQYF. The CDR3 nucleotides are TGTGCCAGCAGCCCCGCCTACGAGCAGTACTTC.

This sequence joins TRBV27 and TRBJ1-1, with 7 bases matching TRBD1. Germline loops: CDR1 MNHEY, CDR2 SMNVEV (reference sequence). The CDR3 totals 15 residues. Losses at the gene ends were 2 bases for V and 3 bases for J; bases not matched to a gene: 6. DNA for the CDR3: TGTGCCAGCAGTTTACGGGCAGGGGGTGACACTGAAGCTTTCTTT. Translated: CASSLRAGGDTEAFF.

V usage is TRBV7-8 and J usage is TRBJ2-5; 11 bases match TRBD2. The V segment lost 5 bases and the J segment 6 bases; nucleotides outside the gene matches: 20. Per the germline V gene, CDR1 is SGHVS and CDR2 is FQNEAQ. The CDR3 has 19 residues. Here the CDR3 DNA reads TGTGCCAGCAGCCCATACCGGCTAGCGGGGGGAGTCTCCAAGAAGACCCAGTACTTC. This gives the protein CASSPYRLAGGVSKKTQYF.

J is TRBJ2-1 and V is TRBV28; D gene ambiguous. The V gene lost 6 bases and the J gene lost 2 bases, with 8 bases spanning the gap. Germline loops: CDR1 MDHEN, CDR2 SYDVKM. The CDR3 covers 13 residues. CDR3 region: CASSRAAYNEQFF. CDR3 coding DNA: TGTGCCAGCAGCCGCGCGGCCTACAATGAGCAGTTCTTC.

The chain combines TRBV7-9 with TRBJ1-1, with D perhaps matching TRBD1 (6 bases). This CDR3 has 14 residues. The V gene lost 4 bases and the J gene lost 4 bases, with 13 bases spanning the gap. Per germline, CDR1 SEHNR and CDR2 FQNEAQ (reference sequence). The DNA for the CDR3 is TGTGCCAGCAGCTCCCGGGGGGCGGGCACTGAAGCTTTCTTT. This sequence encodes CASSSRGAGTEAFF.

The DNA of the CDR3 is TGTGCCAGCAGTTTAAGGGGGTCTAACTATGGCTACACCTTC. This sequence encodes CASSLRGSNYGYTF. V is TRBV27 and J is TRBJ1-2, with D possibly matching TRBD1 (6 bases). The germline gives CDR1 MNHEY, CDR2 SMNVEV (reference sequence). V dropped 2 bases and J dropped 0 bases, with 7 bases sitting between them. This CDR3 has 14 amino acids.

This rearrangement joins TRBV28 to TRBJ1-1, with 9 bases lining up with TRBD1. V dropped 5 bases and J dropped 0; count of bases not matched to a gene: 4. The CDR3 is made up of 15 amino acids. Germline CDR1 MDHEN, CDR2 SYDVKM. CDR3 protein: CASSDRGIMNTEAFF. The CDR3 DNA reads as TGTGCCAGCAGTGACAGGGGGATAATGAACACTGAAGCTTTCTTT.

V gene TRBV7-2 combines with J gene TRBJ2-3; D may be TRBD2 (5 bases). Germline loops: CDR1 SGHTA, CDR2 FQGNSA. Trimming left V 5 bases short and J 9 bases short, with 18 bases between. CDR3 length: 14 amino acids. DNA for the CDR3: TGTGCCAGCAGCCCCCCCCCGGCGGACTGGACGCAGTATTTT. It codes for CASSPPPADWTQYF.

The chain combines TRBV5-5 with TRBJ2-3, with 14 bases lining up with TRBD2. Germline V lookup: CDR1 SGHKS, CDR2 YYEKEE (reference sequence). V lost 4 bases to trimming and J lost 4 bases; unmatched junction nucleotides: 5. CDR3 length: 16 amino acids. Here the CDR3 reads CASSAGLAGGPDTQYF. In nucleotides, the CDR3 is TGTGCCAGCAGCGCCGGACTAGCGGGAGGCCCAGATACGCAGTATTTT.

This chain joins TRBV19 and TRBJ2-7; TRBD1 matches at 8 bases. The CDR3 sequence is 15 residues long. Trimming cost V 3 bases and J 2 bases; bases outside gene matches: 6. Germline V gene lookup returns CDR1 LNHDA and CDR2 SQIVND (reference sequence). The DNA of the CDR3 is TGTGCCAGTAGTATCTTCACAGGGGGAGCCTACGAGCAGTACTTC. Translated: CASSIFTGGAYEQYF.